Listed below are T cell receptor beta chains from one sample, sequenced in a study of blood T cell repertoires in COVID-19. This table comes from immunoSEQ multiplex PCR, and its TCRdb copy is limited to in-frame clones, with some not included. Found here are about 270,000 clones, 88% of them singletons; the top ten hold around 2.9%. The sequencing input was PBMCs or T cells enriched from blood (not recorded which). These receptors all stem from a woman aged 45-60 years who had recovered from COVID-19. CDR3s include the opening cysteine and the closing phenylalanine or tryptophan. Each record gives: clone size, J gene, V gene, D gene, CDR3 DNA, CDR3 protein. The D gene is left open where the match is weak. Clone size, where shown, is once, few, many, or a class for clones that have expanded.

>NA|TRBJ1-4|TRBV2|NA
TGTGCCAGCAGTGTTAAGAGAAATGAAAAACTGTTTTTT
CASSVKRNEKLFF
>NA|TRBJ2-7|TRBV5-1|NA
TGCGCCAGCAGCTTGGGCGATGACTACGAGCAGTACTTC
CASSLGDDYEQYF
>NA|TRBJ1-5|TRBV19|NA
TGTGCCAGTAGCGGCGGACTGAATAGCAATCAGCCCCAGCATTTT
CASSGGLNSNQPQHF
>NA|TRBJ1-4|TRBV28|NA
TGTGCCAGCAGTCCTCGAGACTTTCTCGGGGAAAAACTGTTTTTT
CASSPRDFLGEKLFF
>NA|TRBJ2-7|TRBV4-1|TRBD1
TGCGCCAGCAGCCGCGGGACAGGGGTTTTTTACGAGCAGTACTTC
CASSRGTGVFYEQYF
>few|TRBJ1-2|TRBV28|NA
TGTGCCAGCAGTTCCCGTTCTTATGGCTACACCTTC
CASSSRSYGYTF
>NA|TRBJ2-7|TRBV7-9|NA
TGTGCCAGCAGCTTAGCCCGGGGAGCAAGCTACGAGCAGTACTTC
CASSLARGASYEQYF
>NA|TRBJ1-3|TRBV7-2|NA
TGTGCCAGCAGCTTAATCCGGACACCTGGAAACACCATATATTTT
CASSLIRTPGNTIYF
>NA|TRBJ1-1|TRBV7-8|NA
TGTGCCAGCAGCCCCGAGAACCCTACCTCAACTTTCTTT
CASSPENPTSTFF
>NA|TRBJ2-6|TRBV13|NA
TGTGCCAGCAGCCAGGACAGTTTCTCTGGGGCCAACGTCCTGACTTTC
CASSQDSFSGANVLTF
>NA|TRBJ1-2|TRBV28|NA
TGTGCCAGCAGCACCCCGAGGGCCTATGGCTACACCTTC
CASSTPRAYGYTF
>once|TRBJ1-1|TRBV6-2/TRBV6-3|NA
TGTGCCAGCAGTGACAGGCCGAACACTGAAGCTTTCTTT
CASSDRPNTEAFF
>NA|TRBJ2-1|TRBV7-2|TRBD2
TGTGCCAGCAGCTTATCCGGGACTAGCGCCAACAATGAGCAGTTCTTC
CASSLSGTSANNEQFF
>NA|TRBJ1-2|TRBV19|TRBD1
TGTGCCAGTAGTACCCGACAGGGGATATATGGCTACACCTTC
CASSTRQGIYGYTF
>few|TRBJ2-5|TRBV7-9|TRBD2
TGTGCCAGCAGCCCCCCGGGGGGAGAGACCCAGTACTTC
CASSPPGGETQYF
>NA|TRBJ2-1|TRBV7-9|TRBD2
TGTGCCAGCAGCCCTACTAGCGGGAGATCCTACAATGAGCAGTTCTTC
CASSPTSGRSYNEQFF
>NA|TRBJ2-1|TRBV28|TRBD2
TGTGCCAGCAGTTTAGGACTAGCGGGGGGTAGGAATGAGCAGTTCTTC
CASSLGLAGGRNEQFF
>NA|TRBJ2-2|TRBV14|NA
TGTGCCAGCAGCCAAGAATTCCTCCCGGACACCGGGGAGCTGTTTTTT
CASSQEFLPDTGELFF
>NA|TRBJ1-5|TRBV27|NA
TGTGCCAGCAGGAGAGGAGGGTCGGTGGGCAATCAGCCCCAGCATTTT
CASRRGGSVGNQPQHF
>once|TRBJ2-7|TRBV28|NA
TGTGCCAGCAGTTTTGGCGGGTCCGAGCAGTACTTC
CASSFGGSEQYF
>NA|TRBJ1-5|TRBV27|NA
TGTGCCAGCAGTTTTGACCCGAGGGATCAGCCCCAGCATTTT
CASSFDPRDQPQHF
>NA|TRBJ1-1|TRBV19|TRBD1
TGTGCCAACAGACAGGGCGCTTTCTTT
CANRQGAFF
>few|TRBJ1-1|TRBV28|TRBD1
TGTGCCAGCAGGACAGGGGGAACTGAAGCTTTCTTT
CASRTGGTEAFF
>NA|TRBJ2-1|TRBV30|TRBD2
TGTGCCTGGAGGGTGGGACTAGCGGGAGGAGGGGAGTTCTTC
CAWRVGLAGGGEFF
>NA|TRBJ2-3|TRBV20-1|NA
TGCAGCCTCGAGGTCCCAGATACGCAGTATTTT
CSLEVPDTQYF
>NA|TRBJ2-1|TRBV28|TRBD2
TGTGCCAGCATATGGACTAGCGGGGGTGAGCAGTTCTTC
CASIWTSGGEQFF
>few|TRBJ2-3|TRBV28|TRBD2
TGTGCCAGCAGACCATCCCTAGCGGGATCAGGAGATACGCAGTATTTT
CASRPSLAGSGDTQYF
>NA|TRBJ1-4|TRBV2|NA
TGTGCCAGCAACAGGGTTGTAACTAATGAAAAACTGTTTTTT
CASNRVVTNEKLFF
>NA|TRBJ2-2|TRBV7-6|NA
TGTGCCAGCAGCTTATTCGGAGAGACCGGGGAGCTGTTTTTT
CASSLFGETGELFF
>few|TRBJ2-1|TRBV6-5|TRBD1
TGTGCCAGCAAACTACAGGGGGCCCAGGGAAATGAGCAGTTCTTC
CASKLQGAQGNEQFF
>NA|TRBJ1-5|TRBV6-5|TRBD1
TGTGCCAGCAGGACAGGGGGCTTTGGCAATCAGCCCCAGCATTTT
CASRTGGFGNQPQHF
>NA|TRBJ2-7|TRBV29-1|TRBD1
TGCAGCGCCATGGACAGGGGGCGTGAGCAGTACTTC
CSAMDRGREQYF
>once|TRBJ2-7|TRBV5-1|NA
TGCGCCAGCAGCTCAGCCGACAGTCTCTACGAGCAGTACTTC
CASSSADSLYEQYF
>NA|TRBJ1-4|TRBV28|NA
TGTGCCAGCAGTTCTCCGGGACAACGGGAAAAACTGTTTTTT
CASSSPGQREKLFF
>NA|TRBJ1-2|TRBV3-1/TRBV3-2|NA
TGTGCCAGCGCGGGGGGGTATGGCTACACCTTC
CASAGGYGYTF